This note documents a single T cell receptor beta chain sequence. This receptor's antigen is unknown. No qualities accompany the bases; no much larger clone lies one base away. Via the germline V gene (reference sequence), CDR1 is SGHNT and CDR2 YYREEE. Measured from the cysteine to the phenylalanine, the CDR3 is 14 residues long. The entry retains the CDR3 DNA only, 42 bases that are in frame from base 1. V is cut by 7 bases and J by 7 bases, and the space between the germline ends is 17 bases. The data were taken from a study of control samples from healthy donors and cancer patients (dated by TCRdb to the early 2020s). The library came from the immunoSEQ multiplex PCR assay. Drawn from immuneACCESS, this table holds only the in-frame rearrangements with V and J called that TCRdb kept. Clones are partly lost; checked studies trace under half to an unresolved V gene and leave the rest unexplained. The table for this sample lists 150,000 to 200,000 clones; under 95% of them were counted only once. The ten biggest clones cover approximately 1.5% of the sample.

Sequencing used blood. The chain couples TRBV5-4 to TRBJ1-4; possibly the D gene is TRBD1, per 6 matching bases. The receptor was isolated from a woman between 18 and 29 years old in good health. The bases read TGTGCCAGCCACCTACAGGGAAAGGGTGAAAAACTGTTTTTT. It translates to CASHLQGKGEKLFF.